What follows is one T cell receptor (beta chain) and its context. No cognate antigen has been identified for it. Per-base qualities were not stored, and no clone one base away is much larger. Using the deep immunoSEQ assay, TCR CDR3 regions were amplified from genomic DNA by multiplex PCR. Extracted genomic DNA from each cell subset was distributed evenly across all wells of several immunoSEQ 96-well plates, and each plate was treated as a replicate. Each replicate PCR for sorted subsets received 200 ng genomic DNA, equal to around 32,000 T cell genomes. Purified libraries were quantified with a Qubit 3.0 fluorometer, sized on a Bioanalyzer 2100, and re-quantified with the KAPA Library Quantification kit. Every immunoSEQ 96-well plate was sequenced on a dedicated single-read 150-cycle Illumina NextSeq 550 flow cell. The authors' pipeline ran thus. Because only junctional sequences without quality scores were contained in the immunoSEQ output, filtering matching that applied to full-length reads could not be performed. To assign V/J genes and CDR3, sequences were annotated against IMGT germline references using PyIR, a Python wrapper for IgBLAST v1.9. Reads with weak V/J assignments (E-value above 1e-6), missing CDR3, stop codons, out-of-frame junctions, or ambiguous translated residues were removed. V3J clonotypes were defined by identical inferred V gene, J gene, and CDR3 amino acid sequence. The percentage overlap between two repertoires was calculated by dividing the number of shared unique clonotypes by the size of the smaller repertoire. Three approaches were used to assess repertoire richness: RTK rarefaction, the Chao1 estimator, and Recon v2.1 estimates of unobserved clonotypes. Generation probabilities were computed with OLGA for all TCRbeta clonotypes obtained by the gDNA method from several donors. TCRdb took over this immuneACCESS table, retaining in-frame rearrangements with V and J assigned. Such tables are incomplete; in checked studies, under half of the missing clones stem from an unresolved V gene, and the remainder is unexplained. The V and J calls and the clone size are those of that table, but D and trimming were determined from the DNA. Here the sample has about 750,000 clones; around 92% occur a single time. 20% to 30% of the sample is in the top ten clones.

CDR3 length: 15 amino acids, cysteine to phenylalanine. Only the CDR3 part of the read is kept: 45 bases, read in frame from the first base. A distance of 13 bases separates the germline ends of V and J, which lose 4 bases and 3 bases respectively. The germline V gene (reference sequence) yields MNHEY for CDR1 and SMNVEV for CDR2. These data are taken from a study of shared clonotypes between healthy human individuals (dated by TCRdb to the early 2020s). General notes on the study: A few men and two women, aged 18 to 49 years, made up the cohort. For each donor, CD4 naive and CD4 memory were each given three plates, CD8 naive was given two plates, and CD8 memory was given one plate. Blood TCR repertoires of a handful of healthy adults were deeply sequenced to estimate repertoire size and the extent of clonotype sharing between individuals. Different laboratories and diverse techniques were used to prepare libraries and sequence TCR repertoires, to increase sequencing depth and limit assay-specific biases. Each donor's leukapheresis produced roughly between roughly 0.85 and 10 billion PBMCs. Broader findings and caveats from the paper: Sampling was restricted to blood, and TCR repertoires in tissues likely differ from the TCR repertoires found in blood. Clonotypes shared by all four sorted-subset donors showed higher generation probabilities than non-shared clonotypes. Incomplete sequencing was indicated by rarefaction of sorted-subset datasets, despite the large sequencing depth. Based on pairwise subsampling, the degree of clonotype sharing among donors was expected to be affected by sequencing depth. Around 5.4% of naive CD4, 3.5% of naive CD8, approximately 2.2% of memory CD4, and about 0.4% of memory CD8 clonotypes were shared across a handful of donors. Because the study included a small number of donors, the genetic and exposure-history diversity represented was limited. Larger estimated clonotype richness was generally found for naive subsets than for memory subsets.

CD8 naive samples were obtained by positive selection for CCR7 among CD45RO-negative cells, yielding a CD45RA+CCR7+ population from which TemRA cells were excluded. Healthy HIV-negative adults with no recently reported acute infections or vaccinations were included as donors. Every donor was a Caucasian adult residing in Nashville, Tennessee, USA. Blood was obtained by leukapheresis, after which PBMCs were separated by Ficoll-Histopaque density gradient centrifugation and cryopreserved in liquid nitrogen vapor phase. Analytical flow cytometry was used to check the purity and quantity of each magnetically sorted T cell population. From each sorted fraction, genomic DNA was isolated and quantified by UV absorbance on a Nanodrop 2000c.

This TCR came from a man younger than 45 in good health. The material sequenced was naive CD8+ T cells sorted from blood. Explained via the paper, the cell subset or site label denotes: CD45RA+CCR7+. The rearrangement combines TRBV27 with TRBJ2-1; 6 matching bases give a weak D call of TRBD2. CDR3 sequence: CASSYGGKIYNEQFF. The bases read TGTGCCAGCAGTTACGGCGGGAAGATCTACAATGAGCAGTTCTTC.